This T cell receptor (beta chain) was identified in a study of CD8 T cells in Susac syndrome (dated by TCRdb to between 2019 and 2020). Describing the broader study: Repertoire sequencing was used to test whether CD8+ T cell activation and differentiation in Susac syndrome was antigen driven. The clonality of the CD8+ T cell repertoire was compared across over 9 healthy donors, about 14 Susac syndrome patients and around 16 multiple sclerosis patients.

Taken from the germline V gene (reference sequence), the CDR1 and CDR2 loops are GTSNPN and SVGIG. V and J are truncated by 3 bases and 5 bases respectively, leaving an intervening sequence of 11 bases. The CDR3 spans 13 residues, from the cysteine through the phenylalanine. Left in the record is the CDR3 DNA by itself, 39 bases read in frame from the first base. Peripheral blood CD8+ and CD4+ T cells from healthy donors, Susac syndrome patients and multiple sclerosis patients were profiled using high-throughput TCR beta sequencing. Treatment-naive patients with stable or active relapsing-remitting disease fulfilling revised McDonald criteria were used as multiple sclerosis controls. CD8+ TEMRA cells were enriched by FACS, while bulk CD8+ and CD4+ T cells were purified by magnetic negative isolation. Blood was drawn into EDTA tubes, processed within 24 hours, and PBMCs were isolated by density gradient centrifugation. PBMCs intended for TCR sequencing were frozen in liquid nitrogen and were later thawed in a 37 degrees C water bath. The sorted or isolated CD4+, CD8+ and CD8+ TEMRA cells reached a purity of at least 90%.

Concerning this clonotype itself: Its antigen is not yet known. No base-level quality is on record; no much larger clone is a single base apart.

RNA was extracted with the RNeasy kit and 0.5 to 1 ug was reverse transcribed using random hexamers. TCR beta CDR3 regions were amplified with the immunoSEQ multiplex PCR assay covering 54 Vbeta and 13 Jbeta segments. To correct PCR amplification bias, a synthetic template baseline was used for both primer optimization and computational correction. Under the source paper's analysis protocol: Reads were assigned to V, D and J genes according to IMGT and analyzed in immunoSEQ Analyzer, with only productive sequences retained. To calculate clonality, Shannon entropy was normalized by log2 of the number of productive unique sequences and then subtracted from one. For each patient and control, public and private clones were evaluated within the 100 most prevalent clones. Clones were defined as Susac-specific if absent from the healthy and MS cohorts, from over a thousand published viral clones and from other ImmuneACCESS disease sequences. The public reads were quality trimmed at Q25 with fastp and then assembled into clones with MiXCR by TCRdb, keeping productive beta chains. Merged by CDR3 protein, the rows form single entries marked with the most common genes and DNA. The V and J calls and clone size are TCRdb's, not the authors'. In all, the sample holds roughly 400,000 distinct CDR3 sequences, and around 85% of those were seen once. The top ten clones comprise 0.09% to 0.15% of the sample.

Overall study results and their limits: The number of individuals in the TCR sequencing and HLA analysis was recognized as being relatively small.

The sequenced material came from CD8+ T cells from PBMCs. The clonotype comes from a human donor with multiple sclerosis. The chain was built from TRBV30 and TRBJ1-5; the D gene lacks a confident call. The DNA sequence reads TGTGCCTGGAGCGAGATGGACGATCAGCCCCAGCATTTT. It translates as CAWSEMDDQPQHF.